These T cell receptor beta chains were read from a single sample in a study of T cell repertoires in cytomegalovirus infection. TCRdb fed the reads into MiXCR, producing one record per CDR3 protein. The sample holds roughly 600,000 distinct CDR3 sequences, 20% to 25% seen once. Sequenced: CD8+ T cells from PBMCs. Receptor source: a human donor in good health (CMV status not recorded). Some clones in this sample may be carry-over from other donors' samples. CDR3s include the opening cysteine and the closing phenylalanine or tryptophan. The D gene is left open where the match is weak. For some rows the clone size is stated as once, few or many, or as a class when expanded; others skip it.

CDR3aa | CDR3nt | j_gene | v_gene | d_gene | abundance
CSVGRMNTGELFF | TGCAGCGTTGGACGGATGAACACCGGGGAGCTGTTTTTT | TRBJ2-2 | TRBV29-1 | . | .
CASSFDREDQETQYF | TGTGCCAGCAGCTTCGACAGGGAAGACCAAGAGACCCAGTACTTC | TRBJ2-5 | TRBV7-2 | TRBD1 | many
CASRKVKAFF | TGTGCCAGTAGGAAGGTTAAAGCTTTCTTT | TRBJ1-1 | TRBV19 | . | .
CASRSAGYTGELFF | TGTGCCAGCAGGTCTGCGGGGTACACCGGGGAGCTGTTTTTT | TRBJ2-2 | TRBV6-5 | . | .
CASSRSGGSTDTQYF | TGTGCTAGCAGCCGTAGCGGGGGCAGCACAGATACGCAGTATTTT | TRBJ2-3 | TRBV7-7 | TRBD2 | many
CSADVLGAEQFF | TGCAGTGCTGACGTACTGGGGGCGGAGCAGTTCTTC | TRBJ2-1 | TRBV20-1 | . | .
CASSYSSNTGELFF | TGTGCCAGCAGTTACTCGAGTAACACCGGGGAGCTGTTTTTT | TRBJ2-2 | TRBV6-5 | . | many
CASSYSNEQYF | TGTGCCAGCAGTTACTCGAACGAGCAGTACTTC | TRBJ2-7 | TRBV6-6 | . | many
CASSLFGGGNSPLHF | TGTGCCAGCAGCTTATTCGGAGGAGGTAATTCACCCCTCCACTTT | TRBJ1-6 | TRBV7-2 | . | few
CASSLAVDTQYF | TGTGCCAGCAGCTTGGCCGTAGATACGCAGTATTTT | TRBJ2-3 | TRBV5-6 | . | many
CSAGGTSGITDTQYF | TGCAGTGCTGGAGGGACTAGCGGGATCACAGATACGCAGTATTTT | TRBJ2-3 | TRBV20-1 | TRBD2 | few
CASSTTAGAYNEQFF | TGTGCCAGCAGTACCACGGCGGGGGCTTACAATGAGCAGTTCTTC | TRBJ2-1 | TRBV27 | . | few
CASSIDSNNEQFF | TGCGCCAGCAGTATAGACAGCAACAATGAGCAGTTCTTC | TRBJ2-1 | TRBV10-1 | . | .
CASGFQTSGVFFPQETQYF | TGTGCTAGTGGTTTCCAGACTAGCGGGGTTTTCTTCCCCCAAGAGACCCAGTACTTC | TRBJ2-5 | TRBV12-5 | TRBD2 | .
CATGTGGSSPGELFF | TGTGCCACCGGGACAGGGGGTTCGAGCCCCGGGGAGCTGTTTTTT | TRBJ2-2 | TRBV6-6 | TRBD1 | .
CVSSLGDSNQPQHF | TGTGTCAGCAGCTTGGGGGATAGCAATCAGCCCCAGCATTTT | TRBJ1-5 | TRBV5-6 | . | .
CASSLTHLEETQYF | TGTGCCAGCAGTTTGACTCACCTGGAGGAGACCCAGTACTTC | TRBJ2-5 | TRBV5-5 | . | few
CSARGNRAANYGYTF | TGCAGTGCTAGGGGGAACAGGGCAGCTAACTATGGCTACACCTTC | TRBJ1-2 | TRBV20-1 | . | .
CASSLAAVDGYTF | TGTGCCAGCAGCTTAGCGGCAGTCGACGGCTACACCTTC | TRBJ1-2 | TRBV7-2 | . | many
CASSGSRDSLHTGELFF | TGCGCCAGCAGTGGTTCCCGGGACAGTCTGCACACCGGGGAGCTGTTTTTT | TRBJ2-2 | TRBV10-2 | TRBD1 | few
CASSLTTGEYNEQFF | TGTGCCAGCAGCTTAACGACAGGGGAATACAATGAGCAGTTCTTC | TRBJ2-1 | TRBV7-3 | TRBD1 | few
CASSFRRQETQYF | TGTGCCAGCAGCTTTAGACGGCAAGAGACCCAGTACTTC | TRBJ2-5 | TRBV7-9 | . | .
CSTSGGNGYTF | TGCAGCACGTCGGGGGGGAATGGCTACACCTTC | TRBJ1-2 | TRBV29-1 | . | few
CASSARWTPYNEQFF | TGTGCCAGCAGTGCAAGGTGGACACCTTACAATGAGCAGTTCTTC | TRBJ2-1 | TRBV2 | . | .
CSARAGTQGETQYF | TGCAGTGCTAGGGCCGGGACCCAGGGAGAGACCCAGTACTTC | TRBJ2-5 | TRBV20-1 | . | few
CASSLYDEVDEQFF | TGTGCCAGCAGCTTATATGACGAGGTTGATGAGCAGTTCTTC | TRBJ2-1 | TRBV11-3 | . | .
CASSFPGTRDHNEQFF | TGTGCCAGCAGTTTTCCCGGGACTAGGGACCACAATGAGCAGTTCTTC | TRBJ2-1 | TRBV28 | TRBD2 | many
CASSRLSGLEAFF | TGTGCCAGCAGCCGTCTGTCGGGACTTGAAGCTTTCTTT | TRBJ1-1 | TRBV5-6 | . | many
CASSPVWGNEQFF | TGTGCCAGCAGCCCTGTTTGGGGGAATGAGCAGTTCTTC | TRBJ2-1 | TRBV5-6 | . | few
CSAEIQDEAFF | TGCAGCGCTGAGATCCAGGATGAAGCTTTCTTT | TRBJ1-1 | TRBV29-1 | . | .
CASSLWGRGRETQYF | TGTGCCAGCAGTCTCTGGGGAAGGGGGAGGGAGACCCAGTACTTC | TRBJ2-5 | TRBV12-3/TRBV12-4 | . | many
CASSSRGREETQYF | TGTGCCAGCAGTTCCAGGGGGCGCGAAGAGACCCAGTACTTC | TRBJ2-5 | TRBV28 | TRBD1 | few